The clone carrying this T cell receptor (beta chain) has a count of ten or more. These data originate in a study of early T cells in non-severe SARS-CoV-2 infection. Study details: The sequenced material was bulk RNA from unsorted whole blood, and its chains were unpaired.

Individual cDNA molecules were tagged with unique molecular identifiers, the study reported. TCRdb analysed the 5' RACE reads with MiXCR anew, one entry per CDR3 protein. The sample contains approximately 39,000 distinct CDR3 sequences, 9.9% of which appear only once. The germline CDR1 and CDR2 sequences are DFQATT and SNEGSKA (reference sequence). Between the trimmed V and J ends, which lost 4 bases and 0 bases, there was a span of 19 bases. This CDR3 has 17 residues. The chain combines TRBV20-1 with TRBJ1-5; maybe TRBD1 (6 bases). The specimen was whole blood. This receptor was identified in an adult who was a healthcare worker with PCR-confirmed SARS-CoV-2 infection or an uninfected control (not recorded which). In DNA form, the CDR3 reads TGCAGTGCTACCTCGACCGTCGACAGGTATAGCAATCAGCCCCAGCATTTT. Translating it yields CSATSTVDRYSNQPQHF.